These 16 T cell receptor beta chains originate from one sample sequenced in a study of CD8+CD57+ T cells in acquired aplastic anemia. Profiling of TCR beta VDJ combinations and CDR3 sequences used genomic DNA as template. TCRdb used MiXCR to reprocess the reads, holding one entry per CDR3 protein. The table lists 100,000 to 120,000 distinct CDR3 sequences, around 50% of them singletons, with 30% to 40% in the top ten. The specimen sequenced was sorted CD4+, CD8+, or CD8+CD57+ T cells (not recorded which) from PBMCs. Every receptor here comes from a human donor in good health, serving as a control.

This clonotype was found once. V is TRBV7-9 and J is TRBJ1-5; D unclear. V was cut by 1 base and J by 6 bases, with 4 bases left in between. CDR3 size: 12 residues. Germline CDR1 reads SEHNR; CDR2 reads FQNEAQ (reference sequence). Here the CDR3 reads CASSLDAQPQHF. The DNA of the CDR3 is TGTGCCAGCAGCTTAGATGCTCAGCCCCAGCATTTT.

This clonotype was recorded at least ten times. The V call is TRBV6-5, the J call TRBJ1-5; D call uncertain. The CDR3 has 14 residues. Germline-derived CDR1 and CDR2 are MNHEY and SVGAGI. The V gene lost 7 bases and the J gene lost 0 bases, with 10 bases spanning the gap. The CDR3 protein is CASIKGYSNQPQHF. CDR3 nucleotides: TGTGCCAGCATTAAGGGATATAGCAATCAGCCCCAGCATTTT.

CDR3 region: CASSPGAYGYTF. The CDR3 nucleotides are TGTGCCAGCAGCCCGGGGGCCTATGGCTACACCTTC. V gene TRBV9 combines with J gene TRBJ1-2, with D perhaps TRBD1 (6 bases). Germline V CDR1 and CDR2: SGDLS, YYNGEE. V was pared by 4 bases and J by 4 bases, with 8 bases between. CDR3 size: 12 residues.

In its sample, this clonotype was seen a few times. CDR3 amino acids: CASSPAGGWTDTQYF. CDR3 sequence (DNA): TGTGCCAGCAGCCCGGCGGGAGGGTGGACAGATACGCAGTATTTT. The chain links TRBV3-1 to TRBJ2-3; 9 bases line up with TRBD2. Germline V gene data show CDR1 as LGHDT and CDR2 as YNNKEL (reference sequence). V lost 4 bases to trimming and J lost 3 bases; unmatched junction nucleotides: 5. CDR3 length: 15 amino acids.

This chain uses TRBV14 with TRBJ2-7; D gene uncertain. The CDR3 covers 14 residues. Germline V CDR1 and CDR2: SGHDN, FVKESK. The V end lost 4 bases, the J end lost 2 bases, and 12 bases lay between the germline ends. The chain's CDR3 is CASSPTVRPYEQYF. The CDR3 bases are TGTGCCAGCAGCCCGACTGTTCGGCCCTACGAGCAGTACTTC.

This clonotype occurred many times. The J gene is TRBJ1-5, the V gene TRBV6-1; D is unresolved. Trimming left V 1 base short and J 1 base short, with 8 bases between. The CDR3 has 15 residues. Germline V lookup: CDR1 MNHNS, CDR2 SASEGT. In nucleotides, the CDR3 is TGTGCCAGCAGTGAAGGCAGGATGAGCAATCAGCCCCAGCATTTT. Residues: CASSEGRMSNQPQHF.

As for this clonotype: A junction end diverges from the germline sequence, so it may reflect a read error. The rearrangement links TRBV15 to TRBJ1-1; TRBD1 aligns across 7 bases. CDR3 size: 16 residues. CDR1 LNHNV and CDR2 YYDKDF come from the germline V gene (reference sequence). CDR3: CAISRDHRGLNTEAFF. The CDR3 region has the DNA TGTGCCATCAGCAGAGATCACAGGGGATTGAACACTGAAGCTTTCTTT.

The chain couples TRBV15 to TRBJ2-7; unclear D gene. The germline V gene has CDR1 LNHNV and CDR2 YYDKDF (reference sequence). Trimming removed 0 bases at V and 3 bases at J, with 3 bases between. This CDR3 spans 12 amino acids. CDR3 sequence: CATSREDYEQYF. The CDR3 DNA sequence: TGTGCCACCAGCAGAGAGGACTACGAGCAGTACTTC. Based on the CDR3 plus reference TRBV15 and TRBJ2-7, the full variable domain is DAMVIQNPRYQVTQFGKPVTLSCSQTLNHNVMYWYQQKSSQAPKLLFHYYDKDFNNEADTPDNFQSRRPNTSFCFLDIRSPGLGDTAMYLCATSREDYEQYFGPGTRLTVT.

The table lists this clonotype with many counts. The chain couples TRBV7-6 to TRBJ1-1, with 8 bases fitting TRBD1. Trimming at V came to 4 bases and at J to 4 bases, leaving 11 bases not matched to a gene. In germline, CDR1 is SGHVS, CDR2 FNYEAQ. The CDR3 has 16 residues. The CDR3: CASSSGGAAAGTEAFF. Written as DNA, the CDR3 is TGTGCCAGCAGCTCAGGGGGCGCGGCGGCGGGCACTGAAGCTTTCTTT.

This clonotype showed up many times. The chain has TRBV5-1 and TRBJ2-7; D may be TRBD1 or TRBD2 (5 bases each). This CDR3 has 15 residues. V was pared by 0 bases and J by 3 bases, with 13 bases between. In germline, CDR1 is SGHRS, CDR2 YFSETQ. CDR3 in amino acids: CASSLAGGGGYEQYF. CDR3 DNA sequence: TGCGCCAGCAGCTTGGCCGGTGGGGGTGGCTACGAGCAGTACTTC. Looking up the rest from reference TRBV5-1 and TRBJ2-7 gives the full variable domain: KAGVTQTPRYLIKTRGQQVTLSCSPISGHRSVSWYQQTPGQGLQFLFEYFSETQRNKGNFPGRFSGRQFSNSRSEMNVSTLELGDSALYLCASSLAGGGGYEQYFGPGTRLTVT.

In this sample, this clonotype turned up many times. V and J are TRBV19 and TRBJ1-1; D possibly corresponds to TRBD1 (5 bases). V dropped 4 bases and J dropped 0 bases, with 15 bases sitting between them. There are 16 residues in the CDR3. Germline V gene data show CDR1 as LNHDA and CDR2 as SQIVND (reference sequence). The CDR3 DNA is TGTGCCAGTAGTAGACAGCGCACGGGGGTGAACACTGAAGCTTTCTTT. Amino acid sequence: CASSRQRTGVNTEAFF. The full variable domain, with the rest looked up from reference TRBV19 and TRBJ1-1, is DGGITQSPKYLFRKEGQNVTLSCEQNLNHDAMYWYRQDPGQGLRLIYYSQIVNDFQKGDIAEGYSVSREKKESFPLTVTSAQKNPTAFYLCASSRQRTGVNTEAFFGQGTRLTVV.

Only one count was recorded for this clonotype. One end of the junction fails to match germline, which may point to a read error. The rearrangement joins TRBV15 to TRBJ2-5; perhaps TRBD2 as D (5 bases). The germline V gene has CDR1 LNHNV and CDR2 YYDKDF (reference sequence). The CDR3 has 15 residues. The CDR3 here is CATSRVSGMPEAQYF. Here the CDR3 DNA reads TGTGCCACCAGCAGAGTATCGGGGATGCCAGAGGCCCAGTACTTC.

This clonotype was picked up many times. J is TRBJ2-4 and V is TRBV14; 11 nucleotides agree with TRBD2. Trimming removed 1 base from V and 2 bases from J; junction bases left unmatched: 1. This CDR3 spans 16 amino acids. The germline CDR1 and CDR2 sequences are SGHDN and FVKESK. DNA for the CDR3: TGTGCCAGCAGCCAAGCTAGCGGGGGGTCCAAAAACATTCAGTACTTC. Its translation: CASSQASGGSKNIQYF.

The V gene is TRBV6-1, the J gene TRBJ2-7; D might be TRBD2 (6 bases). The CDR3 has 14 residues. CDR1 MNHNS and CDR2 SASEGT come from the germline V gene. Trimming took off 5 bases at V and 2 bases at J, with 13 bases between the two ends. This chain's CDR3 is CASSRAGGTYEQYF. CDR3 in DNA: TGTGCCAGCAGTCGCGCCGGGGGAACCTACGAGCAGTACTTC.

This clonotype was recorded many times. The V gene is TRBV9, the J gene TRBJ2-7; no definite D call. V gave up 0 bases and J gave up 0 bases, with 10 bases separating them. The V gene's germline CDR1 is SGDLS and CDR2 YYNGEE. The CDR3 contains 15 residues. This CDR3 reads CASSVGGSSSYEQYF. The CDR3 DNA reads TGTGCCAGCAGCGTAGGTGGCAGTAGCTCCTACGAGCAGTACTTC.

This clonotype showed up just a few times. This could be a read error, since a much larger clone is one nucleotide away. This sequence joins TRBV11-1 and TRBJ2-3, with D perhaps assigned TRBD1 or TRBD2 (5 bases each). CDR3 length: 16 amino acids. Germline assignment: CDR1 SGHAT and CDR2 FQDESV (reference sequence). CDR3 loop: CASSKVGDPFPDTQFF. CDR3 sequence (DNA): TGTGCCAGCAGCAAAGTGGGGGACCCCTTCCCAGATACGCAGTTTTTT.